Below are 8 T cell receptor beta chains sequenced from a single sample in a study of CD8 T cells in ankylosing spondylitis. TCRdb independently ran MiXCR on the 5' RACE reads; one entry per CDR3 protein. The data show hundreds of thousands of distinct CDR3 sequences, approximately 22% seen once. Sequenced: blood, either unsorted or a sorted T cell fraction (not recorded which). The receptors here all came from a male donor with ankylosing spondylitis or in good health (not recorded which).

The CDR3 spells CASSPLTGRGYNEQFF. CDR3 nucleotide sequence: TGTGCCAGCAGCCCCCTGACAGGGAGAGGCTACAATGAGCAGTTCTTC. The chain recombines TRBV9 with TRBJ2-1; the match to TRBD1 covers 7 bases. CDR1 SGDLS and CDR2 YYNGEE come from the germline V gene. The CDR3 has 16 amino acids. The ends lost 4 bases at V and 3 bases at J; junction bases unmatched: 10.

V usage is TRBV29-1 and J usage is TRBJ2-1; 7 bases match TRBD2. The CDR3 covers 14 residues. V shed 4 bases and J 0 bases; nucleotides not matched to a gene: 3. Germline loops: CDR1 SQVTM, CDR2 ANQGSEA. CDR3 sequence reads: CSVGRGSSYNEQFF. The CDR3 region has the DNA TGCAGCGTTGGGCGGGGGTCCTCCTACAATGAGCAGTTCTTC.

This clonotype was observed a few times. J is TRBJ2-7 and V is TRBV7-9; D is possibly TRBD1 or TRBD2 (6 bases each). Trimming removed 4 bases at V and 5 bases at J, with 15 bases between. The CDR3 length is 14 residues. In germline, CDR1 is SEHNR, CDR2 FQNEAQ (reference sequence). CDR3: CASSSGAGANEQYF. In DNA form, the CDR3 reads TGTGCCAGCAGCTCGGGGGCAGGGGCCAACGAGCAGTACTTC.

There are a few counts of this clonotype. The chain uses TRBV27 and TRBJ1-1; D is unclear. This CDR3 is built from 14 residues. CDR1 and CDR2 (germline): MNHEY, SMNVEV (reference sequence). V was cut by 2 bases and J by 3 bases, with 10 bases left in between. CDR3 loop: CASSLNGRYTEAFF. Written as DNA, the CDR3 is TGTGCCAGCAGTTTAAACGGCCGGTACACTGAAGCTTTCTTT.

The chain recombines TRBV28 with TRBJ1-5, with 7 nucleotides matching TRBD1. Germline loops: CDR1 MDHEN, CDR2 SYDVKM. V shed 11 bases and J 0 bases; nucleotides not matched to a gene: 4. The CDR3 spans 13 residues. The CDR3 region has the DNA TGTGCCGGACAGGAAAATAGCAATCAGCCCCAGCATTTT. It specifies CAGQENSNQPQHF.

This clonotype was seen more than once but under ten times. V usage is TRBV12-3 or TRBV12-4 and J usage is TRBJ2-1, with TRBD2 matching 7 bases. The ends lost 3 bases at V and 4 bases at J; junction bases unmatched: 6. This CDR3 has 15 residues. The CDR3 protein is CASSFGGGLYNEQFF. The CDR3 DNA follows: TGTGCCAGCAGTTTCGGCGGGGGATTATACAATGAGCAGTTCTTC.

This sequence joins TRBV5-6 and TRBJ1-2; D remains ambiguous. V shed 4 bases and J shed 5 bases, with 9 bases lying between them. The CDR3 loop spans 12 amino acids. CDR1 SGHDT and CDR2 YYEEEE come from the germline V gene. CDR3 sequence: CASSRTGYGYTF. CDR3 DNA sequence: TGTGCCAGCAGCCGGACGGGTTATGGCTACACCTTC.

The chain links TRBV20-1 to TRBJ2-7; D is uncertain. CDR1 and CDR2 (germline): DFQATT, SNEGSKA (reference sequence). The length of the CDR3 is 12 residues. V was pared by 1 base and J by 3 bases, with 7 bases between. CDR3: CSARGASYEQYF. The CDR3 DNA reads TGCAGTGCTAGAGGGGCCAGCTACGAGCAGTACTTC.